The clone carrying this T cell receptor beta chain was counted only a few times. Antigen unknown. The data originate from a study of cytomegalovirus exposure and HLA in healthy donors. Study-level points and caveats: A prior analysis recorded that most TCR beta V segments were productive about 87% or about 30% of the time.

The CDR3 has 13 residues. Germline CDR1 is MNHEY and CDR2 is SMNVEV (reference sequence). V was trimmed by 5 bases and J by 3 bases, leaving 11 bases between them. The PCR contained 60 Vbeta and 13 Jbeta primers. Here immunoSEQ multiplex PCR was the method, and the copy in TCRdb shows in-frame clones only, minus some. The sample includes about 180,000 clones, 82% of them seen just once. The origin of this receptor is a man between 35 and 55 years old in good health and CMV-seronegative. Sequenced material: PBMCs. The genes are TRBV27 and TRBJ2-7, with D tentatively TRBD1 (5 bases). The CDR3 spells CASSRAGNYEQYF. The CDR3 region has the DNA TGTGCCAGCAGTCGGGCAGGGAACTACGAGCAGTACTTC.